What follows describes a single TCR beta chain. This specimen comes from a study of blood T cell repertoires in COVID-19. Study-wide background: Sources were T cells, B-cell-depleted T cells, or PBMCs; the material itself was cDNA or gDNA.

The data were produced by immunoSEQ multiplex PCR, yet TCRdb's version contains in-frame clones alone and is incomplete. The data contain tens of thousands of clones, nearly 80% of them singletons. The length of the CDR3 is 16 residues. Trimming shortened V by 0 bases and J by 4 bases, and 15 bases separated the two germline ends. Germline V gene sequence: CDR1 MNHEY, CDR2 SVGEGT. The source of this sequence is a man older than 75 with acute or convalescent COVID-19. Sequencing was done on a sample of peripheral blood. The chain combines TRBV6-2 or TRBV6-3 with TRBJ1-1; D is possibly TRBD1 (5 bases). CDR3 bases: TGTGCCAGCAGTTACTCGTTGCAGGGAGGAATCACTGAAGCTTTCTTT. Translating gives CASSYSLQGGITEAFF.